This TCR beta chain was sequenced in a study of blood T cell repertoires in COVID-19. Study context: Researchers got acute and convalescent COVID-19 samples from the United States, Italy and Spain. The cDNA or gDNA used as material had been derived from T cells, B-cell-depleted T cells, or PBMCs.

J gave up 0 bases and V 5 bases, and 6 bases lay outside the gene matches. The CDR3 spans 15 residues. In germline, CDR1 is SGHRS, CDR2 YFSETQ. Study processing details: Amplification with reference gene primers provided the estimates of nucleated cell counts. TCRdb's table, derived via immunoSEQ multiplex PCR, lists solely in-frame clones and lacks some. Clonal size and the V and J genes are those of that table, whereas D and trimming came from the DNA. This table holds 110,000 or so clones, around 85% found once. The gene calls are TRBV5-1 and TRBJ2-7, with 9 bases fitting TRBD2. The source of this sequence is a man aged 70-80 years who had recovered from COVID-19. Sequencing input: peripheral blood. As DNA, the CDR3 is TGCGCCAGCAGAATGGGAGCGGGAGGCTCCTACGAGCAGTACTTC. This translates into CASRMGAGGSYEQYF.